These 5 T cell receptor beta chains were all obtained from the same sample, sequenced in a study of long-term antiretroviral therapy in people with HIV. At the survey level, the v3.0 immunoSEQ assay was run. Sequenced by immunoSEQ multiplex PCR; TCRdb stores in-frame clones only, minus some. The table shows approximately 41,000 clones, with around 85% occurring only once. Specimen: unsorted PBMCs, collected 1.5 years after starting antiretroviral therapy. These receptors came from a man between 18 and 29 years old with HIV.

Only a few counts were recorded for this clone. The chain has TRBV7-9 and TRBJ2-2; 7 nucleotides line up with TRBD2. V dropped 5 bases and J dropped 5; count of bases not matched to a gene: 2. The CDR3 sequence is 13 residues long. Germline loops: CDR1 SEHNR, CDR2 FQNEAQ (reference sequence). The CDR3 protein is CASSTAGTGELFF. The CDR3 region has the DNA TGTGCCAGCAGCACAGCGGGAACCGGGGAGCTGTTTTTT. Full variable domain (remainder filled in from reference TRBV7-9 and TRBJ2-2): DTGVSQNPRHKITKRGQNVTFRCDPISEHNRLYWYRQTLGQGPEFLTYFQNEAQLEKSRLLSDRFSAERPKGSFSTLEIQRTEQGDSAMYLCASSTAGTGELFFGEGSRLTVL.

This chain links TRBV5-4 with TRBJ1-4, with TRBD1 matching 7 bases. Per the germline V gene, CDR1 is SGHNT and CDR2 is YYREEE (reference sequence). The CDR3 is 15 amino acids. The trim removed 4 bases at V and 5 bases at J, leaving 8 bases unmatched. The CDR3 sequence: CASSAYRGANEKLFF. In DNA, the CDR3 is TGTGCCAGCAGCGCCTACAGGGGCGCAAATGAAAAACTGTTTTTT.

The rearrangement uses TRBV7-2 and TRBJ2-7; D perhaps matches TRBD2 (6 bases). Trimming removed 6 bases from V and 3 bases from J, with 21 bases in between. The length of the CDR3 is 16 residues. CDR1 and CDR2 from the germline V gene are SGHTA and FQGNSA. CDR3 bases: TGTGCCAGCAGTCCTTTAGGAGGGGCCGGTGGCTACGAGCAGTACTTC. Translation: CASSPLGGAGGYEQYF.

This chain uses TRBV5-4 with TRBJ2-3; possibly TRBD1 for D (5 bases). Between the trimmed V and J ends, which lost 4 bases and 14 bases, there was a span of 23 bases. Per the germline V gene, CDR1 is SGHNT and CDR2 is YYREEE (reference sequence). The CDR3 contains 14 residues. The CDR3 sequence: CASSPYGTAGSLYF. The CDR3 coding sequence is TGTGCCAGCAGCCCTTACGGTACGGCAGGGTCTTTGTATTTT.

V is TRBV2 and J is TRBJ1-2, with D perhaps TRBD1 (5 bases). V lost 4 bases, J lost 9 bases, and 12 bases lay in between. CDR1 is SNHLY, CDR2 FYNNEI, per germline. The CDR3 runs 12 residues. The CDR3: CASSGRDGSYTF. The CDR3 DNA follows: TGTGCCAGCAGTGGCAGGGATGGAAGCTACACCTTC. The whole variable domain, remainder taken from reference TRBV2 and TRBJ1-2, is EPEVTQTPSHQVTQMGQEVILRCVPISNHLYFYWYRQILGQKVEFLVSFYNNEISEKSEIFDDQFSVERPDGSNFTLKIRSTKLEDSAMYFCASSGRDGSYTFGSGTRLTVV.